This TCR beta chain appears in the sequencing data of a study of cytomegalovirus exposure and HLA in healthy donors. Broader study findings: No immune exposure information besides CMV serostatus was available.

Remarks on this clone: Its specificity is unknown.

The PCR used 60 Vbeta and 13 Jbeta primers. Clones were sequenced by immunoSEQ multiplex PCR, and TCRdb holds only the in-frame ones, with some missing. The sample comprises 200,000 to 250,000 clones, 70% to 80% of which are singletons, and about 0.23% rests with the top ten. The CDR3 is 18 residues long. Trimming at V came to 6 bases and at J to 0 bases, leaving 12 bases not matched to a gene. The germline V gene encodes CDR1 LNHDA and CDR2 SQIVND (reference sequence). The chain carries TRBV19 and TRBJ1-5; 9 bases match TRBD1. The TCR sequence derives from a girl aged 2 to 9 in good health and CMV-seronegative. Material: PBMCs. CDR3 coding DNA: TGTGCCAGTAGGCGGGACAGGGCTTTCATGAATAGCAATCAGCCCCAGCATTTT. Protein product: CASRRDRAFMNSNQPQHF.